The 2 T cell receptor beta chains below come from one sample, sequenced in a study of beta chain features in type 1 diabetes. Expressed TCRB transcripts were sequenced because the isolated RNA had all been reverse transcribed beforehand. Profiled with immunoSEQ multiplex PCR; TCRdb holds only in-frame clones, not every one. This table has around 710,000 clones, roughly 12% appearing once. These TCRs are of unknown antigen specificity. Study outcomes and limitations: Among all four CD4+ subsets, Type 1 diabetes patients had TCRB CDR3s that were moderately but significantly shorter.

The sample comprised naive CD4+ T cells from blood. The receptors stem from a man aged 30 to 39 with type 1 diabetes.

J is TRBJ1-5 and V is TRBV7-2; tentative D call: TRBD1 (5 bases). The V end lost 1 base, the J end lost 6 bases, and 13 bases lay between the germline ends. The CDR3 runs to 15 residues. The germline V gene has CDR1 SGHTA and CDR2 FQGNSA. CDR3 amino acids: CASSLVAGPGQPQHF. CDR3 bases: TGTGCCAGCAGCTTAGTGGCGGGGCCGGGTCAGCCCCAGCATTTT.

This clone was seen only a few times. CDR3: CASSLTTSGAGGTDTQYF. The CDR3 nucleotides read TGTGCCAGCAGCTTAACGACTAGCGGAGCGGGGGGGACAGATACGCAGTATTTT. The genes are TRBV13 and TRBJ2-3; the match to TRBD2 covers 10 bases. CDR1 is PRHDT and CDR2 is FYEKMQ in the germline V gene (reference sequence). J gave up 3 bases and V 2 bases, and 11 bases lay outside the gene matches. The CDR3 length is 18 residues.